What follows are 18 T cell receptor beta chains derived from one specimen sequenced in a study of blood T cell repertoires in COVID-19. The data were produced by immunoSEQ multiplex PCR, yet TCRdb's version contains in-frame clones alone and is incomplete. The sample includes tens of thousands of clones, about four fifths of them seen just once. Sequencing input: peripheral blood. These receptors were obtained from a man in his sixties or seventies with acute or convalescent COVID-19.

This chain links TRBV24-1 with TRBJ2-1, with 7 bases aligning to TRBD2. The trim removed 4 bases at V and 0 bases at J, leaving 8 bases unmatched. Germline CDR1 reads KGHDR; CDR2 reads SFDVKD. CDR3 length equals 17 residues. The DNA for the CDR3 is TGTGCCACCAGTGAGTCCAGAGCGGGGAGCTCCTACAATGAGCAGTTCTTC. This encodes CATSESRAGSSYNEQFF.

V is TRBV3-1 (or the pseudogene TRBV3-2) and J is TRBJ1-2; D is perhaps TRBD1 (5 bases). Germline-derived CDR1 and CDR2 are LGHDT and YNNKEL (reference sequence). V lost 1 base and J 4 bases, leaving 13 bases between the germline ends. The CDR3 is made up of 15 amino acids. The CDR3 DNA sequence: TGTGCCAGCAGCCAAGCGATGGGGCGCGCCTATGGCTACACCTTC. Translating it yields CASSQAMGRAYGYTF.

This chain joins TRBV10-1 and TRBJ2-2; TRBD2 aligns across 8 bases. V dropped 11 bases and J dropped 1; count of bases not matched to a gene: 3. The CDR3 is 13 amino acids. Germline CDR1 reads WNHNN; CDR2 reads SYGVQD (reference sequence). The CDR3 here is CASGRVNTGELFF. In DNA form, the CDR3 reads TGCGCCTCCGGGAGGGTGAACACCGGGGAGCTGTTTTTT.

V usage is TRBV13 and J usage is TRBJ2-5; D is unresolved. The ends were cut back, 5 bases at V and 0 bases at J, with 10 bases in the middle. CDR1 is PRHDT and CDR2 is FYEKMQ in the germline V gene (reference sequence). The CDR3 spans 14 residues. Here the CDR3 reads CASSPTENQETQYF. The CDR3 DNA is TGTGCCAGCAGCCCGACTGAAAACCAAGAGACCCAGTACTTC.

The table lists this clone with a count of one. The CDR3 DNA reads TGCGCCAGCAGGAAACTCGAAGCTTTCTTT. Its protein is CASRKLEAFF. This rearrangement joins TRBV23-1 to TRBJ1-1; D remains unclear. TRBV23-1 is an ORF, with its function uncertain. This CDR3 is built from 10 residues. V lost 6 bases and J 8 bases, leaving 7 bases between the germline ends.

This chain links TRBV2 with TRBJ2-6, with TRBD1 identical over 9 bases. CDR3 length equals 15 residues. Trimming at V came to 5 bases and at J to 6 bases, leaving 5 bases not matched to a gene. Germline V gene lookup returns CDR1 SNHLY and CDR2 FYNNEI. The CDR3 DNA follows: TGTGCCAGCAGTCCCGGACAGGGGTTGGCCAACGTCCTGACTTTC. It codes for CASSPGQGLANVLTF.

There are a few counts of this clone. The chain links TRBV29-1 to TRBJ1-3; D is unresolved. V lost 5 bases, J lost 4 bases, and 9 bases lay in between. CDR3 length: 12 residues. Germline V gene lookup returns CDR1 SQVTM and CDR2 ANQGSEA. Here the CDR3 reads CSVSSGGNTIYF. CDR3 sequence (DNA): TGCAGCGTTTCATCGGGGGGAAACACCATATATTTT.

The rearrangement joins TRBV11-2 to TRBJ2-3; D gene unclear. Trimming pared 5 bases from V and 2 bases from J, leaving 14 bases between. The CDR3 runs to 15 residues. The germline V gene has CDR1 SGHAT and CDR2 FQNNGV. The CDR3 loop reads CASSPQALLTDTQYF. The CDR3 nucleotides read TGTGCCAGCAGCCCCCAAGCTCTTCTCACAGATACGCAGTATTTT.

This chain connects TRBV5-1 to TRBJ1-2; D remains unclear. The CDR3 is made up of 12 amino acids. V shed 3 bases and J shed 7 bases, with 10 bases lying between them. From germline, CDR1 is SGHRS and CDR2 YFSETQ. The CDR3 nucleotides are TGCGCCAGCAGCTCCACCGGTCCTGGCTACACCTTC. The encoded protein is CASSSTGPGYTF.

This CDR3 is CSVDWGRVGEQFF. The CDR3 DNA reads as TGCAGCGTTGATTGGGGCAGGGTGGGTGAGCAGTTCTTC. J is TRBJ2-1 and V is TRBV29-1; maybe TRBD1 (5 bases). Germline loops: CDR1 SQVTM, CDR2 ANQGSEA. Trimming cost V 3 bases and J 9 bases, with 15 bases left between them. The CDR3 is 13 residues long.

The CDR3 DNA sequence: TGTGCCAGCAAGAGGACTAGCGGGAGCCCAGATACGCAGTATTTT. This codes for CASKRTSGSPDTQYF. The chain links TRBV2 to TRBJ2-3; 13 nucleotides align to TRBD2. This CDR3 has 15 amino acids. Trimming removed 7 bases from V and 4 bases from J; junction bases left unmatched: 5. Germline V gives CDR1 SNHLY, CDR2 FYNNEI. Full variable domain (remainder filled in from reference TRBV2 and TRBJ2-3): EPEVTQTPSHQVTQMGQEVILRCVPISNHLYFYWYRQILGQKVEFLVSFYNNEISEKSEIFDDQFSVERPDGSNFTLKIRSTKLEDSAMYFCASKRTSGSPDTQYFGPGTRLTVL.

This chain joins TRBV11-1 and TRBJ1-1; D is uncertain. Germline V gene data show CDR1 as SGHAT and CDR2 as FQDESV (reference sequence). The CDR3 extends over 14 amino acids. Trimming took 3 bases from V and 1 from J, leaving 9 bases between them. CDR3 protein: CASSFPGANTEAFF. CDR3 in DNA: TGTGCCAGCAGCTTCCCGGGTGCGAACACTGAAGCTTTCTTT.

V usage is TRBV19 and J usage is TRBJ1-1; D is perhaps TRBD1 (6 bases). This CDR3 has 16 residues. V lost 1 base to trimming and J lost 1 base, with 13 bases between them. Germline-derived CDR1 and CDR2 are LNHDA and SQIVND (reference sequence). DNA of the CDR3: TGTGCCAGTAGTATAGGGCCAGGGGTCGCGAACACTGAAGCTTTCTTT. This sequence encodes CASSIGPGVANTEAFF.

DNA for the CDR3: TGTGCCAGCACTTCCCAGGGAGAGCAGTACTTC. Protein sequence: CASTSQGEQYF. The chain links TRBV28 to TRBJ2-7, with D perhaps TRBD1 (5 bases). Germline V lookup: CDR1 MDHEN, CDR2 SYDVKM. V was cut by 7 bases and J by 7 bases, with 11 bases left in between. The CDR3 contains 11 residues.

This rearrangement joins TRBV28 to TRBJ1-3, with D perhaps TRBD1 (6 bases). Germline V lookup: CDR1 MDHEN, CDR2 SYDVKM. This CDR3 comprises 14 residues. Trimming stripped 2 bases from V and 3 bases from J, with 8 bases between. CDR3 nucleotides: TGTGCCAGCAGTTTAAGAGGGGGTGGAAACACCATATATTTT. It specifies CASSLRGGGNTIYF.

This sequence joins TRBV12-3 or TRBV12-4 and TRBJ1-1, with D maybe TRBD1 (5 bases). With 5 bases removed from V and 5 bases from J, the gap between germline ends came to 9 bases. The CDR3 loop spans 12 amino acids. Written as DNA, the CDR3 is TGTGCCAGCAGTGTCAGGGTAACTGAAGCTTTCTTT. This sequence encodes CASSVRVTEAFF.

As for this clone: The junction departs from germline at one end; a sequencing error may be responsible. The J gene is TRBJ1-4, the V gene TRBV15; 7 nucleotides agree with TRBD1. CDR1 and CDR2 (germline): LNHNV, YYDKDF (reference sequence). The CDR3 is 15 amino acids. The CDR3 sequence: CATSRDRAYGEKLFF. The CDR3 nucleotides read TGTGCCACCAGCCGAGACAGGGCCTACGGGGAAAAACTGTTTTTT. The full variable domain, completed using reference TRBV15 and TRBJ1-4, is DAMVIQNPRYQVTQFGKPVTLSCSQTLNHNVMYWYQQKSSQAPKLLFHYYDKDFNNEADTPDNFQSRRPNTSFCFLDIRSPGLGDTAMYLCATSRDRAYGEKLFFGSGTQLSVL.

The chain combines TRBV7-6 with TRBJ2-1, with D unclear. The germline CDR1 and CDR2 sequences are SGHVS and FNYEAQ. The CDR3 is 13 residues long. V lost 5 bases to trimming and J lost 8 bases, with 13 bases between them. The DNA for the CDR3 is TGTGCCAGCAGCCCCGTCGACACTGATGAGCAGTTCTTC. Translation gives CASSPVDTDEQFF.